One and the same sample provided the 14 T cell receptor beta chains below, sequenced in a study of glioma-infiltrating T cells after dendritic cell vaccination (dated by TCRdb to the mid-2010s). Libraries came from the immunoSEQ multiplex PCR assay. Not all clones reach the TCRdb copy of this immuneACCESS table, which keeps in-frame sequences only. Checked studies attribute under half of the gap to unresolved V genes and leave the rest unexplained. In all, the sample holds about 73,000 clones, and almost 85% of those were seen once. 2.1% of the sample is taken by the ten largest. The source material was blood, sampled before dendritic cell vaccination. The receptors were gathered from a human donor with glioblastoma.

The V gene is TRBV5-6, the J gene TRBJ2-7; D gene ambiguous. Germline V gene lookup returns CDR1 SGHDT and CDR2 YYEEEE. Trimming stripped 1 base from V and 2 bases from J, with 10 bases between. CDR3 size: 14 residues. The CDR3 loop reads CASSLIYRTYEQYV. In DNA, the CDR3 is TGTGCCAGCAGCTTGATTTACAGAACCTACGAGCAGTACGTC.

The chain joins TRBV18 to TRBJ2-2; 9 bases align to TRBD1. V lost 6 bases, J lost 1 base, and 3 bases stayed unmatched. Germline CDR1 and CDR2: KGHSH and LQKENI. The CDR3 is 15 residues long. As DNA, the CDR3 is TGTGCCAGCTCGGTGGGACAGGGGAACACCGGGGAGCTGTTTTTT. Translation gives CASSVGQGNTGELFF.

The rearrangement joins TRBV5-1 to TRBJ2-3, with 11 bases lining up with TRBD2. The CDR3 spans 16 residues. V shed 5 bases, J shed 0 bases, and the junction held 5 bases outside the gene matches. Germline assignment: CDR1 SGHRS and CDR2 YFSETQ. This chain's CDR3 is CASSSRLAGSTDTQYF. In DNA form, the CDR3 reads TGCGCCAGCAGTTCACGACTAGCGGGGAGCACAGATACGCAGTATTTT.

The chain joins TRBV19 to TRBJ2-3; D is unresolved. Germline V gene data show CDR1 as LNHDA and CDR2 as SQIVND (reference sequence). The ends were cut back, 0 bases at V and 7 bases at J, with 8 bases in the middle. This CDR3 comprises 13 residues. Written as DNA, the CDR3 is TGTGCCAGTAGTATAGAGGAGACTCATACGCAGTATTTT. It specifies CASSIEETHTQYF.

The CDR3 here is CASSYSGQRHYNEQFF. The CDR3 bases are TGTGCCAGCAGTTACTCGGGACAGAGACACTACAATGAGCAGTTCTTC. This sequence joins TRBV6-5 and TRBJ2-1, with 7 bases aligning to TRBD1. V dropped 0 bases and J dropped 3; count of bases not matched to a gene: 5. This CDR3 has 16 residues. CDR1 and CDR2 (germline): MNHEY, SVGAGI.

The chain employs TRBV18 and TRBJ1-1; D gene uncertain. Trimming cost V 5 bases and J 3 bases, with 16 bases left between them. CDR1 is KGHSH and CDR2 is LQKENI in the germline V gene. The CDR3 totals 15 residues. In DNA form, the CDR3 reads TGTGCCAGCTCAACAAACAGCGGGATTGACACTGAAGCTTTCTTT. It is translated as CASSTNSGIDTEAFF.

The chain has TRBV5-6 and TRBJ1-1; D is perhaps TRBD1 (6 bases). From germline, CDR1 is SGHDT and CDR2 YYEEEE. The CDR3 contains 14 residues. Trimming stripped 6 bases from V and 6 bases from J, with 18 bases between. This CDR3 is CASIRTNEGAEAFF. The CDR3 DNA reads as TGTGCCAGCATCAGGACAAACGAGGGGGCTGAAGCTTTCTTT.

The gene calls are TRBV7-6 and TRBJ1-3, with no clear D. Between the trimmed V and J ends, which lost 5 bases and 0 bases, there was a span of 14 bases. The CDR3 spans 16 residues. Germline CDR1 SGHVS, CDR2 FNYEAQ. This CDR3 is CASSPRDTNSGNTIYF. For the CDR3, the DNA is TGTGCCAGCAGCCCCCGGGATACCAACTCTGGAAACACCATATATTTT.

The chain employs TRBV25-1 and TRBJ1-2; a possible D gene is TRBD1 (5 bases). V was trimmed by 6 bases and J by 0 bases, leaving 8 bases between them. The CDR3 is made up of 13 amino acids. Per the germline V gene, CDR1 is MGHDK and CDR2 is SYGVNS. Here the CDR3 DNA reads TGTGCCAGCAGACAGGACCCTAACTATGGCTACACCTTC. Amino acid sequence: CASRQDPNYGYTF.

The V call is TRBV11-2, the J call TRBJ2-6, with 8 bases fitting TRBD1. The CDR3 consists of 17 residues. V gave up 1 base and J gave up 3 bases; unmatched junction bases: 5. From germline, CDR1 is SGHAT and CDR2 FQNNGV. CDR3 DNA: TGTGCCAGCAGCTTAGGGACAGGGAACAGTGGGGCCAACGTCCTGACTTTC. Translation gives CASSLGTGNSGANVLTF. Using reference TRBV11-2 and TRBJ2-6 for the parts outside the CDR3, the full variable domain is EAGVAQSPRYKIIEKRQSVAFWCNPISGHATLYWYQQILGQGPKLLIQFQNNGVVDDSQLPKDRFSAERLKGVDSTLKIQPAKLEDSAVYLCASSLGTGNSGANVLTFGAGSRLTVL.

V usage is TRBV5-1 and J usage is TRBJ1-4, with 9 bases fitting TRBD1. Unmatched junction bases numbered 13, after V lost 3 bases and J lost 4 bases. This CDR3 has 18 amino acids. Germline-derived CDR1 and CDR2 are SGHRS and YFSETQ. In DNA, the CDR3 is TGCGCCAGCAGCTCACGGAGGGACAGGGAACTTAGTAATGAAAAACTGTTTTTT. Translation: CASSSRRDRELSNEKLFF.

This chain links TRBV5-4 with TRBJ1-4, with TRBD1 identical over 7 bases. Germline V lookup: CDR1 SGHNT, CDR2 YYREEE (reference sequence). V trimming: 10 bases; J trimming: 7 bases; junction bases outside the gene matches: 10. This CDR3 is built from 13 residues. The CDR3 DNA reads as TGTGCCGTTCGGGACAGCGGTAGTGAAAAACTGTTTTTT. Protein sequence: CAVRDSGSEKLFF.

This sequence joins TRBV5-1 and TRBJ1-4; TRBD1 matches at 10 bases. The CDR3 spans 18 residues. Germline lookup yields CDR1 SGHRS and CDR2 YFSETQ. J gave up 3 bases and V 4 bases, and 12 bases lay outside the gene matches. The DNA of the CDR3 is TGCGCCAGCAGCCCCGGGACAGGGGTCTCGGGAGCTAATGAAAAACTGTTTTTT. Translated, it gives CASSPGTGVSGANEKLFF.

This clone was recorded a few times. The J gene is TRBJ1-6, the V gene TRBV4-1; D is perhaps TRBD1 (5 bases). The V gene lost 4 bases and the J gene lost 10 bases, with 20 bases spanning the gap. CDR1 is MGHRA, CDR2 YSYEKL, per germline. The CDR3 has 16 residues. CDR3 DNA: TGCGCCAGCAGCCCGGTGGGTTCAGGGAAAGGATCACCCCTCCACTTT. This encodes CASSPVGSGKGSPLHF.